Below, one T cell receptor (beta chain) is given with its context. The entry originates in a study of T cell changes during pregnancy in multiple sclerosis. This CDR3 is 13 amino acids long. V lost 4 bases and J 2 bases, leaving 8 bases between the germline ends. Per the germline V gene, CDR1 is SGHDT and CDR2 is YYEEEE. Measured with immunoSEQ multiplex PCR; TCRdb has only the in-frame clones, and not every one. The sample carries tens of thousands of clones, about nine tenths recorded once. This clonotype was obtained from a female donor in good health, enrolled as a control in a pregnancy study. The chain is built from TRBV5-6 and TRBJ2-3; perhaps TRBD1 as D (6 bases). This specimen consisted of peripheral blood, obtained in the third trimester of pregnancy. The CDR3 is CASSLGHTDTQYF. The CDR3 DNA follows: TGTGCCAGCAGCCTGGGACACACAGATACGCAGTATTTT.